This TCR beta chain is drawn from a study of blood T cell repertoires in COVID-19. The wider study: The samples span acute and convalescent COVID-19 from the United States, Italy and Spain. From T cells, B-cell-depleted T cells, or PBMCs came the material, which was cDNA or gDNA.

V was trimmed by 2 bases and J by 8 bases, leaving 12 bases between them. This CDR3 is built from 13 residues. Germline V lookup: CDR1 SGHTA, CDR2 FQGTGA. How the authors handled the data: The authors estimated nucleated cell counts from reference gene primer amplification. The repertoire was sequenced with immunoSEQ multiplex PCR; TCRdb's copy has only in-frame clones and lacks some. The V and J calls and clone size come from that table; D and trimming were worked out from the DNA. The sample has around 240,000 clones; 82% are singletons. Sequenced sample: peripheral blood. The rearrangement uses TRBV7-3 and TRBJ1-1, with a tentative D call TRBD1 (6 bases). This TCR was recovered from an elderly woman with acute or convalescent COVID-19. The CDR3 loop is CASSLVLGQEAFF. The CDR3 DNA reads as TGTGCCAGCAGCTTAGTTTTGGGACAAGAAGCTTTCTTT.